The clone carrying this T cell receptor beta chain was found a few times. V was shortened by 3 bases and J by 3 bases, with 14 bases between the two germline ends. Germline V gives CDR1 SEHNR, CDR2 FQNEAQ (reference sequence). The CDR3 covers 15 residues. In TCRdb, the RT-PCR reads were re-called with MiXCR into one record per CDR3 protein. The sample lists about 780,000 distinct CDR3 sequences, around a sixth seen once, with approximately 10% in the top ten. The sample originates from a study of response to subunit inactivated influenza vaccine. The chain employs TRBV7-9 and TRBJ1-2; D is unclear. The origin of this receptor is a man in his forties or fifties who received an inactivated influenza vaccine. The starting material was PBMCs from blood, obtained approximately 5 days after vaccination. Here the CDR3 reads CASSFPESGDYGYTF. CDR3 nucleotide sequence: TGTGCCAGCAGCTTCCCCGAGTCCGGAGACTATGGCTACACCTTC.